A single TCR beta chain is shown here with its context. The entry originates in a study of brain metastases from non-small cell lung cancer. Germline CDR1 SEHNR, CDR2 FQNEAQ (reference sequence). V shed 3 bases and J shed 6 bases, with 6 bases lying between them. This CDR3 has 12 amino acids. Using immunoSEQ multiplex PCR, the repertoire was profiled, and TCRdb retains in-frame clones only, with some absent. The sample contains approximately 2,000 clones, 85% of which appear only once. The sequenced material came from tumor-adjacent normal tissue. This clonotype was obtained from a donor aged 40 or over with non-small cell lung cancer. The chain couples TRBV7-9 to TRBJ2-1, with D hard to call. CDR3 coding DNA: TGTGCCAGCAGCTTGACTTTCAATGAGCAGTTCTTC. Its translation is CASSLTFNEQFF. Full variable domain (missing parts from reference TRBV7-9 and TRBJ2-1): DTGVSQNPRHKITKRGQNVTFRCDPISEHNRLYWYRQTLGQGPEFLTYFQNEAQLEKSRLLSDRFSAERPKGSFSTLEIQRTEQGDSAMYLCASSLTFNEQFFGPGTRLTVL.